One and the same sample provided the 9 T cell receptor beta chains below, sequenced in a study of blood T cell repertoires in COVID-19. TCRdb's table, derived via immunoSEQ multiplex PCR, lists solely in-frame clones and lacks some. The table lists approximately 300,000 clones, 92% of them singletons, with roughly 20% in the top ten. Input material: PBMCs or T cells enriched from blood (not recorded which). The receptors derive from a woman between 25 and 40 years old who had recovered from COVID-19.

This chain joins TRBV7-2 and TRBJ2-1, with 8 nucleotides matching TRBD2. J was trimmed by 7 bases and V by 2 bases; bases with no gene match: 4. Germline V gene lookup returns CDR1 SGHTA and CDR2 FQGNSA. The CDR3 has 14 amino acids. CDR3 in amino acids: CASSLPGGKNEQFF. CDR3 DNA sequence: TGTGCCAGCAGCTTACCGGGAGGGAAGAATGAGCAGTTCTTC. The whole variable domain, remainder taken from reference TRBV7-2 and TRBJ2-1, is GAGVSQSPSNKVTEKGKDVELRCDPISGHTALYWYRQSLGQGLEFLIYFQGNSAPDKSGLPSDRFSAERTGGSVSTLTIQRTQQEDSAVYLCASSLPGGKNEQFFGPGTRLTVL.

This sequence joins TRBV27 and TRBJ1-1, with TRBD1 matching over 7 bases. Germline V gene sequence: CDR1 MNHEY, CDR2 SMNVEV (reference sequence). V trimming: 5 bases; J trimming: 9 bases; junction bases outside the gene matches: 6. The CDR3 is 12 residues long. The CDR3: CASSSGQVKAFF. In DNA, the CDR3 is TGTGCCAGCAGTAGTGGACAGGTGAAAGCTTTCTTT.

This clone was detected once. The rearrangement joins TRBV7-9 to TRBJ1-3; the match to TRBD1 covers 10 bases. In germline, CDR1 is SEHNR, CDR2 FQNEAQ (reference sequence). The CDR3 is 15 residues long. The V segment lost 4 bases and the J segment 4 bases; nucleotides outside the gene matches: 4. The CDR3 reads CASSSMTGGGNTIYF. The CDR3 region has the DNA TGTGCCAGCAGCTCGATGACAGGGGGCGGAAACACCATATATTTT.

The chain combines TRBV28 with TRBJ1-1, with a weak D call TRBD1 (5 bases). Trimming took 3 bases from V and 4 from J, leaving 9 bases between them. The CDR3 sequence is 13 residues long. Germline lookup yields CDR1 MDHEN and CDR2 SYDVKM. In nucleotides, the CDR3 is TGTGCCAGCAGTTTTAGGGGTACCACTGAAGCTTTCTTT. Its translation is CASSFRGTTEAFF.

With regard to this clone: Other DNA sequences in the sample encode the same CDR3. The chain recombines TRBV28 with TRBJ2-1; 10 bases are a match to TRBD2. With 6 bases clipped from V and 8 bases from J, the junction kept 4 bases outside the gene matches. From germline, CDR1 is MDHEN and CDR2 SYDVKM. The CDR3 loop spans 13 amino acids. CDR3 in DNA: TGTGCCAGCAGGCTAGCGGGAGTCCATGAGCAGTTCTTC. It codes for CASRLAGVHEQFF.

This clone was observed a single time. The chain employs TRBV11-2 and TRBJ1-5, with D possibly being TRBD1 (6 bases). Germline lookup yields CDR1 SGHAT and CDR2 FQNNGV. CDR3 length equals 17 residues. V was clipped by 4 bases and J by 2 bases, with 18 bases between them. The CDR3 region is CASSSSGVVIGNQPQHF. The DNA of the CDR3 is TGTGCCAGCAGCTCATCAGGGGTTGTTATAGGCAATCAGCCCCAGCATTTT.

The rearrangement uses TRBV15 and TRBJ2-5, with D uncertain. This CDR3 contains 13 residues. The germline gives CDR1 LNHNV, CDR2 YYDKDF (reference sequence). V lost 3 bases and J 7 bases, leaving 12 bases between the germline ends. As DNA, the CDR3 is TGTGCCACCAGCAGTCCCCTCCCTGTGACCCAGTACTTC. Its translation is CATSSPLPVTQYF.

The chain uses TRBV5-1 and TRBJ1-1, with 7 bases identical to TRBD1. The V and J ends lost 3 bases and 4 bases, in that order; junction bases with no gene match: 12. Germline V gives CDR1 SGHRS, CDR2 YFSETQ. The length of the CDR3 is 16 residues. CDR3 amino acids: CASSSNPTGEATEAFF. CDR3 coding DNA: TGCGCCAGCAGCTCGAACCCAACAGGGGAGGCCACTGAAGCTTTCTTT. The complete variable domain, with remaining parts taken from reference TRBV5-1 and TRBJ1-1, reads KAGVTQTPRYLIKTRGQQVTLSCSPISGHRSVSWYQQTPGQGLQFLFEYFSETQRNKGNFPGRFSGRQFSNSRSEMNVSTLELGDSALYLCASSSNPTGEATEAFFGQGTRLTVV.

In nucleotides, the CDR3 is TGTGCCAGCAGCAAAGGTGGGACAATCAATCAGCCCCAGCATTTT. This gives the protein CASSKGGTINQPQHF. The V call is TRBV21-1, the J call TRBJ1-5; whether TRBD1, the table's D call, matches the DNA was not checked. TRBV21-1 is flagged as a pseudogene. The CDR3 sequence is 15 residues long.